Listed below are T cell receptor beta chains from one sample, sequenced in a study of shared clonotypes between healthy human individuals. TCRdb's copy holds only in-frame clones and misses some; the assay was immunoSEQ multiplex PCR. Altogether millions of clones are present, 90% to 95% being singletons, with the ten largest covering 0.13% to 0.15%. The sample taken for sequencing was naive CD4+ T cells sorted from blood. The receptors originated from a man younger than 35 in good health. The CDR3 runs from the conserved cysteine through the conserved F or W. Each record gives: V gene, clone size, J gene, D gene, CDR3 DNA, CDR3 protein. A D gene is named only where the DNA matches it firmly. Rows may omit the clone size; those that give it use once, few, many or a size class.

v_gene: TRBV7-9
abundance: .
j_gene: TRBJ2-7
d_gene: .
CDR3nt: TGTGCCAGCAGGATTACCCCAGGGGCTGAGCAGTACTTC
CDR3aa: CASRITPGAEQYF

v_gene: TRBV14
abundance: .
j_gene: TRBJ2-3
d_gene: .
CDR3nt: TGTGCCAGCAGCCAAGATCGGGGAGATACGCAGTATTTT
CDR3aa: CASSQDRGDTQYF

v_gene: TRBV6-5
abundance: .
j_gene: TRBJ2-1
d_gene: TRBD2
CDR3nt: TGTGCCAGCAGTAGACTAGCCGGGGGTGATGAGCAGTTCTTC
CDR3aa: CASSRLAGGDEQFF

v_gene: TRBV6-5
abundance: .
j_gene: TRBJ1-6
d_gene: .
CDR3nt: TGTGCCAGCAGTTATCAGATCTATAATTCACCCCTCCACTTT
CDR3aa: CASSYQIYNSPLHF

v_gene: TRBV5-5
abundance: .
j_gene: TRBJ1-1
d_gene: .
CDR3nt: TGTGCCAGCAGCTTGGCGGGGGCGCCGGGTGAAGCTTTCTTT
CDR3aa: CASSLAGAPGEAFF

v_gene: TRBV5-6
abundance: .
j_gene: TRBJ1-5
d_gene: .
CDR3nt: TGTGCCAGCAGCGTGGCAGGGTTGGTAGCAAATCAGCCCCAGCATTTT
CDR3aa: CASSVAGLVANQPQHF

v_gene: TRBV30
abundance: .
j_gene: TRBJ2-1
d_gene: TRBD2
CDR3nt: TGTGCCTGGAGTGGGCCCGGGACTAGCGGGAGGGCCCTTCGCTACAATGAGCAGTTCTTC
CDR3aa: CAWSGPGTSGRALRYNEQFF

v_gene: TRBV5-1
abundance: few
j_gene: TRBJ2-5
d_gene: TRBD2
CDR3nt: TGCGCCAGCAGCCAGGGACTAGCGGGGGGGCAGGAGACCCAGTACTTC
CDR3aa: CASSQGLAGGQETQYF

v_gene: TRBV2
abundance: .
j_gene: TRBJ2-2
d_gene: .
CDR3nt: TGTGCCAGCAATTTACAGGGTCCCCCGAACACCGGGGAGCTGTTTTTT
CDR3aa: CASNLQGPPNTGELFF

v_gene: TRBV28
abundance: few
j_gene: TRBJ2-7
d_gene: TRBD1
CDR3nt: TGTGCCAGCAGGAAATCGGGACAGGACTCCTACGAGCAGTACTTC
CDR3aa: CASRKSGQDSYEQYF

v_gene: TRBV6-6
abundance: .
j_gene: TRBJ2-7
d_gene: .
CDR3nt: TGTGCCAGCAGTACCGGGACCGTTACCGAGCAGTACTTC
CDR3aa: CASSTGTVTEQYF

v_gene: TRBV18
abundance: .
j_gene: TRBJ1-2
d_gene: .
CDR3nt: TGTGCCAGCTCACCGGAAGGGAACTATGGCTACACCTTC
CDR3aa: CASSPEGNYGYTF

v_gene: TRBV19
abundance: .
j_gene: TRBJ2-3
d_gene: .
CDR3nt: TGTGCCAGTAACGGGGGGCGCACAGATACGCAGTATTTT
CDR3aa: CASNGGRTDTQYF

v_gene: TRBV13
abundance: once
j_gene: TRBJ2-5
d_gene: .
CDR3nt: TGTGCCAGCAGCTCGCCGGGACTCGAAGAGACCCAGTACTTC
CDR3aa: CASSSPGLEETQYF

v_gene: TRBV9
abundance: .
j_gene: TRBJ1-2
d_gene: .
CDR3nt: TGTGCCAGCAGCGTAGTTGGAGGGGGTCCTAACTATGGCTACACCTTC
CDR3aa: CASSVVGGGPNYGYTF

v_gene: TRBV6-5
abundance: .
j_gene: TRBJ1-1
d_gene: .
CDR3nt: TGTGCCAGCAGTTACGGTCGGGTCATGAACACTGAAGCTTTCTTT
CDR3aa: CASSYGRVMNTEAFF

v_gene: TRBV5-4
abundance: .
j_gene: TRBJ2-1
d_gene: TRBD1
CDR3nt: TGTGCCAGCAGCCCGGGACAGGGAAGAGGTAATGAGCAGTTCTTC
CDR3aa: CASSPGQGRGNEQFF

v_gene: TRBV5-1
abundance: .
j_gene: TRBJ1-2
d_gene: .
CDR3nt: TGCGCCAGCAGCTTGGACAGGGCTAACTATGGCTACACCTTC
CDR3aa: CASSLDRANYGYTF

v_gene: TRBV7-6
abundance: few
j_gene: TRBJ1-6
d_gene: TRBD1
CDR3nt: TGTGCCAGCAGCTTCGGGACAGGGAATTCACCCCTCCACTTT
CDR3aa: CASSFGTGNSPLHF

v_gene: TRBV9
abundance: .
j_gene: TRBJ2-1
d_gene: .
CDR3nt: TGTGCCAGCAGCGTAGGCCCGGAGGGGAATGAGCAGTTCTTC
CDR3aa: CASSVGPEGNEQFF

v_gene: TRBV5-1
abundance: once
j_gene: TRBJ1-5
d_gene: .
CDR3nt: TGCGCCAGCAGCTTGGGAGGGGATCATCAGCCCCAGCATTTT
CDR3aa: CASSLGGDHQPQHF

v_gene: TRBV30
abundance: .
j_gene: TRBJ1-2
d_gene: .
CDR3nt: TGTGCCTGGAGTGTCCCCAGGGAACGGGGATATGGCTACACCTTC
CDR3aa: CAWSVPRERGYGYTF

v_gene: TRBV7-9
abundance: few
j_gene: TRBJ1-1
d_gene: TRBD1
CDR3nt: TGTGCCAGCAGTAAGTACCGGGACAGGGTGGACGCTTTCTTT
CDR3aa: CASSKYRDRVDAFF

v_gene: TRBV13
abundance: .
j_gene: TRBJ2-3
d_gene: .
CDR3nt: TGTGCCAGCAGCACCCGGACAGCGAGCACTAGCACAGATACGCAGTATTTT
CDR3aa: CASSTRTASTSTDTQYF

v_gene: TRBV7-2
abundance: .
j_gene: TRBJ2-1
d_gene: .
CDR3nt: TGTGCCAGCACCCCCTCCGAGATGAGAAATGAGCAGTTCTTC
CDR3aa: CASTPSEMRNEQFF

v_gene: TRBV5-6
abundance: .
j_gene: TRBJ2-5
d_gene: TRBD1
CDR3nt: TGTGCCAGCAGCCCAAGGGGGCTTATAGGAAGCCAAGAGACCCAGTACTTC
CDR3aa: CASSPRGLIGSQETQYF